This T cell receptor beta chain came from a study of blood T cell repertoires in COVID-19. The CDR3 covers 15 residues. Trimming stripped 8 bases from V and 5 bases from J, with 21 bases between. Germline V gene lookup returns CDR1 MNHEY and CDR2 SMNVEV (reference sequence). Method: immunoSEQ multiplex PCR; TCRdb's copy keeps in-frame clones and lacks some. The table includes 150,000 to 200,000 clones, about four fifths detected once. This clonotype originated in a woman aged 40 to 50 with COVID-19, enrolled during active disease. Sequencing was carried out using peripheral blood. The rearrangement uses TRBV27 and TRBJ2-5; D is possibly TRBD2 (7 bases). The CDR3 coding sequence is TGTGCCAGCGGGGACATGTCGGGGGGTAGGGAGACCCAGTACTTC. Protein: CASGDMSGGRETQYF.